Each of the 8 T cell receptor delta chains below was sequenced from the same sample in a study of γδ T cells in repeated Plasmodium falciparum infection. Bulk repertoires came from Vgamma9/Vdelta2+ or Vdelta2-negative gammadelta T cells flow-sorted from PBMC. TCRdb reanalyzed the multiplex PCR reads using CATT. The data show approximately 90,000 delta-chain clones, 0.95% to 1% seen once. Input material: gamma-delta T cells from blood. All receptors derive from a pool of human donors (malaria-infected and uninfected, not separated).

In this sample, this clone turned up many times. The TCRdb protein comes from a much larger clone and disagrees with this DNA's translation at residue 4, likely due to a read error; the protein given here is derived from the DNA. The genes are TRDV2 and TRDJ4, with 8 bases identical to TRDD3. The J gene, absent from TCRdb, was called here by matching the DNA to germline. Trimming at V came to 5 bases and at J to 2 bases, leaving 15 bases not matched to a gene. In germline, CDR1 is GEAIGNYY, CDR2 EKD. CDR3 length equals 16 residues. The CDR3 protein is CACGTKAVGDTRPLIF. CDR3 in DNA: TGTGCCTGTGGCACAAAGGCTGTCGGGGATACTAGACCCCTGATCTTT.

Ten or more counts support this clone. TCRdb's protein for this DNA is that of a much larger clone and differs from the translation at residue 7, likely a read error; the protein shown is the DNA translation. The V and J genes are TRAV38-2/DV8 and TRDJ1; 13 positions agree with TRDD3. Unmatched junction bases numbered 22, after V lost 2 bases and J lost 3 bases. The germline V gene has CDR1 TSESDYY and CDR2 QEAYKQQN. This CDR3 is built from 22 residues. The chain's CDR3 is CAYRRFSAFPPSTGGYADKLIF. The CDR3 nucleotides are TGTGCTTATAGGAGATTCTCTGCCTTCCCCCCGAGTACTGGGGGATACGCCGATAAACTCATCTTT.

This clone was recorded many times. The same CDR3 also results from other DNA sequences found in this sample. This sequence joins TRDV1 and TRDJ1; 10 nucleotides agree with TRDD3. The CDR3 totals 19 residues. The germline gives CDR1 TSWWSYY, CDR2 QGS. The V gene end was trimmed by 4 bases and the J gene end by 0 bases; junction bases not matched to a gene: 14. CDR3 DNA sequence: TGTGCTCTTGGGGCAAACTCCGGGGACTGGGGGATGCACACCGATAAACTCATCTTT. It translates to CALGANSGDWGMHTDKLIF.

This clone was seen a few times. This likely traces to a read error, being one base from a far larger clone. This same CDR3 is encoded by further DNA sequences in the sample. The V gene was identified as TRDV2, while no J gene was called. This CDR3 contains 16 residues. Germline V gives CDR1 GEAIGNYY, CDR2 EKD. For the CDR3, the DNA is TGTGCCTGTGACACCAAGAAACTAACTAGAACCGATAAACTAATCTTT. Translation: CACDTKKLTRTDKLIF.

Comment on this clone: The TCRdb protein, from a much larger clone, departs from this DNA's translation at residue 7, likely by read error; the protein shown derives from the DNA. CDR3 loop: CALGVFRLGDTPYDLDFDKLIF. CDR3 in DNA: TGTGCTCTTGGGGTTTTCCGCTTGGGGGATACGCCATATGACCTGGATTTCGATAAACTCATCTTT. The V gene is TRDV1, the J gene TRDJ1, with 11 nucleotides matching TRDD3. Because TCRdb records no J gene, it was assigned here through a match of the DNA to germline. CDR1 is TSWWSYY, CDR2 QGS, per germline. V was pared by 4 bases and J by 4 bases, with 26 bases of the junction left unmatched. The CDR3 consists of 22 residues.

This clone was seen at least ten times. This likely reflects a read error, since a far larger clone is one base away. Other nucleotide sequences in the sample specify the same CDR3. V usage is TRDV2 and J usage is TRDJ1; no clear D. The J gene, missing from TCRdb, was assigned here through DNA to germline matching. The CDR3 has 17 residues. Germline V gene lookup returns CDR1 GEAIGNYY and CDR2 EKD. V gave up 3 bases and J gave up 0 bases, with 19 bases separating them. CDR3: CACDEINPQLHTDKLIF. Here the CDR3 DNA reads TGTGCCTGTGACGAGATTAATCCCCAACTCCACACCGATAAACTCATCTTT.

Details on this clone: The protein given by TCRdb reflects a much larger clone and differs at residue 14 from this DNA's translation, likely from a read error; the protein shown is the DNA's translation. The chain has TRDV1 and TRDJ1, with D uncertain. CDR1 and CDR2 from the germline V gene are TSWWSYY and QGS. CDR3 length: 20 residues. Trimming took off 2 bases at V and 1 base at J, with 26 bases between the two ends. Here the CDR3 DNA reads TGTGCTCTTGGGGAAAGACAAACCCCAGGAGTACTTCTCCGCACCGATAAACTCATCTTT. This encodes CALGERQTPGVLLRTDKLIF.

Of note for this clone: Translating this DNA gives a protein that differs at residue 14 from the TCRdb one, which belongs to a much larger clone; a read error is likely, and the protein shown is this translation. The V gene was identified as TRDV1, while no J gene was called; the tabulated D call, TRDD3, remains unverified against the DNA. The CDR3 sequence is 15 residues long. The germline CDR1 and CDR2 sequences are TSWWSYY and QGS. CDR3 nucleotides: TGTGCTCTTGGAGGGATAGGGACCGTAACCGATAAACTCACCTTT. Translated, it gives CALGGIGTVTDKLTF.